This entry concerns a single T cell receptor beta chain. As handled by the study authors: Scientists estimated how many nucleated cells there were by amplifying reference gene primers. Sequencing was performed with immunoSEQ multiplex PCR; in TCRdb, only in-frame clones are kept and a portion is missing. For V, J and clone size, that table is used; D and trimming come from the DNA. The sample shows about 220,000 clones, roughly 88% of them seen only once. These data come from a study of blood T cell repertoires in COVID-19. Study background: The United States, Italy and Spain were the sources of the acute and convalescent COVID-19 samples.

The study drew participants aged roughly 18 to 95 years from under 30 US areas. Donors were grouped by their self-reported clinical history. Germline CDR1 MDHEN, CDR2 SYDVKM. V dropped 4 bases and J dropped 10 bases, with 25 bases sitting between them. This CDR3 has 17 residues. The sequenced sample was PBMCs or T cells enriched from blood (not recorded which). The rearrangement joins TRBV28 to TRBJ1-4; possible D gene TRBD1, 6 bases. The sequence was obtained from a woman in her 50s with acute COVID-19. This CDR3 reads CASSSYSSGTTFGKLFF. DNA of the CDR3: TGTGCCAGCAGTTCGTACTCATCCGGGACAACCTTCGGAAAACTGTTTTTT.